The 28 T cell receptor beta chains below all came from one sample that was sequenced in a study of OX40 agonist ivuxolimab in advanced cancers. This table comes from immunoSEQ multiplex PCR, and its TCRdb copy is limited to in-frame clones, with some not included. The sample has about 73,000 clones, approximately 90% seen once. Sequenced here: CD4+ or CD8+ T cells sorted from blood, sampled in a trial of the OX40 agonist ivuxolimab. The receptors come from an adult with an advanced solid tumor such as melanoma, head and neck, liver or kidney cancer.

V gene TRBV7-9 combines with J gene TRBJ2-1, with TRBD2 matching 8 bases. This CDR3 spans 17 amino acids. The germline gives CDR1 SEHNR, CDR2 FQNEAQ (reference sequence). Trimming took 2 bases from V and 10 from J; bases not matched to a gene: 16. The chain's CDR3 is CASSLLGGTSGSGEQFF. DNA of the CDR3: TGTGCCAGCAGCTTATTGGGGGGCACTAGCGGCTCTGGAGAGCAGTTCTTC.

This rearrangement joins TRBV19 to TRBJ2-1; 10 nucleotides agree with TRBD1. This CDR3 spans 17 amino acids. V shed 10 bases, J shed 4 bases, and the junction held 16 bases outside the gene matches. The germline V gene has CDR1 LNHDA and CDR2 SQIVND (reference sequence). CDR3 DNA sequence: TGTGCCACCAGCCCCGGGACAGGGGTCATCGCGTACAATGAGCAGTTCTTC. Amino acid sequence: CATSPGTGVIAYNEQFF.

This rearrangement joins TRBV29-1 to TRBJ2-3; D gene uncertain. This CDR3 has 12 amino acids. Trimming took 6 bases from V and 5 from J, leaving 12 bases between them. Germline CDR1 and CDR2: SQVTM and ANQGSEA. Written as DNA, the CDR3 is TGCAGCGTCGGTAGGTATGGAGATACGCAGTATTTT. Translated: CSVGRYGDTQYF.

V gene TRBV4-2 combines with J gene TRBJ2-7; D is unresolved. The CDR3 is 11 amino acids. The ends were cut back, 1 base at V and 9 bases at J, with 7 bases in the middle. CDR1 is LGHNA and CDR2 is YNFKEQ in the germline V gene. DNA of the CDR3: TGTGCCAGCAGCCAAGGATCGTGGCAGTACTTC. It specifies CASSQGSWQYF.

The gene calls are TRBV6-7 and TRBJ1-6; D possibly corresponds to TRBD1 (5 bases). TRBV6-7 qualifies as an ORF whose function is uncertain. This CDR3 comprises 12 residues. V was trimmed by 7 bases and J by 13 bases, leaving 14 bases between them. The CDR3 is CASNTTDQPLHF. The CDR3 bases are TGTGCCAGCAATACGACAGACCAGCCCCTCCACTTT.

This clone was counted once. The gene calls are TRBV5-4 and TRBJ2-7; a weak D match, TRBD1 (5 bases). The CDR3 consists of 14 residues. Germline values: CDR1 SGHNT, CDR2 YYREEE (reference sequence). Trimming took off 4 bases at V and 6 bases at J, with 17 bases between the two ends. This CDR3 reads CASSQDPSRGEQYF. The CDR3, as DNA: TGTGCCAGCAGCCAAGATCCTAGTAGGGGCGAGCAGTACTTC.

The rearrangement joins TRBV19 to TRBJ2-3, with D unresolved. CDR1 LNHDA and CDR2 SQIVND come from the germline V gene (reference sequence). Trimming took off 4 bases at V and 2 bases at J, with 13 bases between the two ends. The length of the CDR3 is 15 residues. In nucleotides, the CDR3 is TGTGCCAGTAGTAAGGCCGTGGGCTTCACAGATACGCAGTATTTT. It yields the protein CASSKAVGFTDTQYF.

The chain combines TRBV6-1 with TRBJ1-1; TRBD1 matches 8 bases. Germline CDR1 reads MNHNS; CDR2 reads SASEGT. CDR3 length equals 15 residues. Unmatched junction bases numbered 4, after V lost 4 bases and J lost 0 bases. CDR3: CASSVDRGVNTEAFF. For the CDR3, the DNA is TGTGCCAGCAGTGTAGACAGGGGCGTGAACACTGAAGCTTTCTTT.

The V and J genes are TRBV6-5 and TRBJ2-6, with unresolved D. With 6 bases removed from V and 1 base from J, the gap between germline ends came to 7 bases. Germline V gene sequence: CDR1 MNHEY, CDR2 SVGAGI. The CDR3 is 14 amino acids. The CDR3 sequence is CASRVASGANVLTF. In DNA form, the CDR3 reads TGTGCCAGCAGGGTCGCGTCTGGGGCCAACGTCCTGACTTTC.

The chain links TRBV7-2 to TRBJ2-7; 8 nucleotides align to TRBD2. This CDR3 comprises 12 residues. Germline V lookup: CDR1 SGHTA, CDR2 FQGNSA. J lost 7 bases, V lost 5 bases, and 4 bases had no gene match. The CDR3 reads CASSPGTREQYF. DNA of the CDR3: TGTGCCAGCAGCCCCGGGACTAGAGAGCAGTACTTC.

The V gene is TRBV7-2, the J gene TRBJ2-5, with D possibly matching TRBD2 (6 bases). There are 14 residues in the CDR3. Germline lookup yields CDR1 SGHTA and CDR2 FQGNSA. Trimming took 2 bases from V and 5 from J, leaving 12 bases between them. The DNA of the CDR3 is TGTGCCAGCAGCTTACCGGGAGTATGGGAGACCCAGTACTTC. Residues: CASSLPGVWETQYF.

The chain employs TRBV19 and TRBJ1-1; D remains ambiguous. The length of the CDR3 is 16 residues. The V end lost 4 bases, the J end lost 0 bases, and 15 bases lay between the germline ends. CDR1 and CDR2 (germline): LNHDA, SQIVND (reference sequence). This chain's CDR3 is CASSTKSAALNTEAFF. In DNA, the CDR3 is TGTGCCAGTAGTACCAAGTCCGCAGCCTTGAACACTGAAGCTTTCTTT.

V is TRBV10-2 and J is TRBJ2-1, with 8 bases identical to TRBD2. With V trimmed by 6 bases and J by 5 bases, 6 bases remained unmatched. This CDR3 is 14 amino acids long. Per germline, CDR1 WSHSY and CDR2 SAAADI. The CDR3 protein is CASRSGRVNNEQFF. In DNA, the CDR3 is TGCGCCAGCAGGAGCGGGAGAGTCAACAATGAGCAGTTCTTC.

V usage is TRBV28 and J usage is TRBJ1-2; D is unclear. CDR1 MDHEN and CDR2 SYDVKM come from the germline V gene. V lost 3 bases to trimming and J lost 3 bases, with 17 bases between them. CDR3 size: 16 residues. CDR3 sequence: CASSLAGHLLDYGYTF. The CDR3 DNA is TGTGCCAGCAGTTTGGCAGGCCACCTTCTAGACTATGGCTACACCTTC.

The CDR3: CAISESTRAQHF. CDR3 coding DNA: TGTGCCATCAGTGAGTCGACGAGAGCCCAGCATTTT. This chain links TRBV10-3 with TRBJ1-5; no definite D call. Germline lookup yields CDR1 ENHRY and CDR2 SYGVKD. The CDR3 has 12 amino acids. The germline V and J ends were trimmed by 0 bases and 11 bases, with 8 bases remaining between them.

This chain links TRBV11-1 with TRBJ1-1, with a weak D call TRBD1 (6 bases). CDR1 and CDR2 from the germline V gene are SGHAT and FQDESV (reference sequence). The CDR3 loop spans 14 amino acids. V was clipped by 7 bases and J by 1 base, with 13 bases between them. The chain's CDR3 is CASTKRGGNTEAFF. The CDR3 coding sequence is TGTGCCAGCACCAAAAGGGGGGGGAACACTGAAGCTTTCTTT.

The V gene is TRBV27, the J gene TRBJ2-7, with no clear D. V lost 3 bases, J lost 5 bases, and 14 bases lay in between. The germline CDR1 and CDR2 sequences are MNHEY and SMNVEV (reference sequence). CDR3 size: 14 residues. The CDR3 coding sequence is TGTGCCAGCAGTTTTTTCGGGTTTGTGCACGAGCAGTACTTC. Its protein is CASSFFGFVHEQYF.

This chain joins TRBV5-4 and TRBJ1-3; 9 bases line up with TRBD1. The germline gives CDR1 SGHNT, CDR2 YYREEE (reference sequence). CDR3 size: 14 residues. With V trimmed by 4 bases and J by 4 bases, 3 bases remained unmatched. The CDR3 DNA sequence: TGTGCCAGCAGCCGGACAGGGGCCGGAAACACCATATATTTT. It codes for CASSRTGAGNTIYF. Drawing the rest from reference TRBV5-4 and TRBJ1-3, the complete variable domain is ETGVTQSPTHLIKTRGQQVTLRCSSQSGHNTVSWYQQALGQGPQFIFQYYREEENGRGNFPPRFSGLQFPNYSSELNVNALELDDSALYLCASSRTGAGNTIYFGEGSWLTVV.

The count of this clone is one. The chain uses TRBV15 and TRBJ1-1; D possibly corresponds to TRBD1 (5 bases). CDR3 length equals 14 residues. V was shortened by 2 bases and J by 8 bases, with 15 bases between the two germline ends. CDR1 is LNHNV, CDR2 YYDKDF, per germline (reference sequence). CDR3 coding DNA: TGTGCCACCAGCAGATCGGGACCCCAACGAGAAGCTTTCTTT. It codes for CATSRSGPQREAFF.

The chain is built from TRBV5-1 and TRBJ2-1, with 9 bases identical to TRBD2. The CDR3 has 16 residues. V was pared by 0 bases and J by 4 bases, with 5 bases of the junction left unmatched. Per germline, CDR1 SGHRS and CDR2 YFSETQ. The CDR3 protein is CASSLEPSGVYNEQFF. The CDR3 nucleotides are TGCGCCAGCAGCTTGGAGCCTAGCGGGGTTTACAATGAGCAGTTCTTC. The variable domain in full, with the rest retrieved from reference TRBV5-1 and TRBJ2-1, is KAGVTQTPRYLIKTRGQQVTLSCSPISGHRSVSWYQQTPGQGLQFLFEYFSETQRNKGNFPGRFSGRQFSNSRSEMNVSTLELGDSALYLCASSLEPSGVYNEQFFGPGTRLTVL.

V gene TRBV11-2 combines with J gene TRBJ2-3; 12 bases line up with TRBD2. Germline V gene lookup returns CDR1 SGHAT and CDR2 FQNNGV. The CDR3 spans 16 residues. The trim removed 3 bases at V and 4 bases at J, leaving 5 bases unmatched. CDR3 sequence (DNA): TGTGCCAGCAGCTTCCGACTAGCGGGAGTCTCAGATACGCAGTATTTT. Translating gives CASSFRLAGVSDTQYF.

V usage is TRBV11-2 and J usage is TRBJ2-1, with 7 nucleotides matching TRBD1. The CDR3 runs to 15 residues. Germline V gene sequence: CDR1 SGHAT, CDR2 FQNNGV. With V trimmed by 4 bases and J by 5 bases, 8 bases remained unmatched. The CDR3 nucleotides are TGTGCCAGCAGCTCATTCAGGGGGACCCACAATGAGCAGTTCTTC. Protein product: CASSSFRGTHNEQFF.

The V call is TRBV6-1, the J call TRBJ1-2; D might be TRBD1 (6 bases). The V end lost 3 bases, the J end lost 4 bases, and 15 bases lay between the germline ends. Germline values: CDR1 MNHNS, CDR2 SASEGT. The CDR3 contains 15 residues. The CDR3 DNA reads as TGTGCCAGCAGTGACCCTATCCGGGACACCTATGGCTACACCTTC. It specifies CASSDPIRDTYGYTF.

The genes are TRBV28 and TRBJ2-6, with D perhaps matching TRBD2 (5 bases). The V gene's germline CDR1 is MDHEN and CDR2 SYDVKM. V was cut by 7 bases and J by 1 base, with 11 bases left in between. The CDR3 runs 15 residues. In nucleotides, the CDR3 is TGTGCCAGCAATTATAGAGGGTCTGGGGCCAACGTCCTGACTTTC. Amino acids: CASNYRGSGANVLTF.

CDR3 nucleotides: TGTGCCAGCAGCTGGGGGACTTATGGCTACACCTTC. Residues: CASSWGTYGYTF. The chain is built from TRBV5-8 and TRBJ1-2; tentatively, D is TRBD1 (5 bases). Trimming pared 3 bases from V and 5 bases from J, leaving 8 bases between. The CDR3 is 12 residues long. Germline V gene sequence: CDR1 SGHTS, CDR2 YDEGEE.

The rearrangement links TRBV25-1 to TRBJ1-2; no clear D gene. The CDR3 has 13 residues. The germline V gene encodes CDR1 MGHDK and CDR2 SYGVNS. V lost 1 base, J lost 2 bases, and 5 bases lay in between. This CDR3 is CASSEFGNYGYTF. For the CDR3, the DNA is TGTGCCAGCAGTGAATTTGGGAACTATGGCTACACCTTC.

This clone was seen only once. The chain links TRBV6-5 to TRBJ2-7; maybe TRBD1 (5 bases). CDR3 length: 12 residues. Germline V lookup: CDR1 MNHEY, CDR2 SVGAGI. Trimming cost V 8 bases and J 4 bases, with 12 bases left between them. The CDR3 here is CASGARPYEQYF. The DNA for the CDR3 is TGTGCCAGCGGGGCCCGTCCGTACGAGCAGTACTTC.

The V and J genes are TRBV15 and TRBJ2-7, with D uncertain. V was clipped by 0 bases and J by 7 bases, with 13 bases between them. The CDR3 runs to 14 residues. CDR1 LNHNV and CDR2 YYDKDF come from the germline V gene (reference sequence). The CDR3 spells CATSRDAASQEQYF. The CDR3 nucleotides read TGTGCCACCAGCAGAGATGCGGCATCACAAGAGCAGTACTTC. Variable domain in full (rest from reference TRBV15 and TRBJ2-7): DAMVIQNPRYQVTQFGKPVTLSCSQTLNHNVMYWYQQKSSQAPKLLFHYYDKDFNNEADTPDNFQSRRPNTSFCFLDIRSPGLGDTAMYLCATSRDAASQEQYFGPGTRLTVT.